This TCR beta chain is drawn from a study of PD-1 blockade in classical Hodgkin lymphoma. Trimming took 5 bases from V and 6 from J; bases not matched to a gene: 6. The germline V gene encodes CDR1 PRHDT and CDR2 FYEKMQ (reference sequence). This CDR3 contains 15 residues. There was relapse after autologous stem cell transplantation in every patient, and there was variation in brentuximab vedotin exposure. Using immunoSEQ multiplex PCR, the repertoire was profiled, and TCRdb retains in-frame clones only, with some absent. The table has more than 40,000 clones, roughly three quarters seen once. The V gene is TRBV13, the J gene TRBJ2-1; 11 bases fit TRBD2. The source was peripheral blood mononuclear cells (PBMCs), collected before the second cycle of nivolumab. This sequence originates from a human donor with classical Hodgkin lymphoma. The CDR3: CASSALAGGSNEQFF. The CDR3, as DNA: TGTGCCAGCAGCGCGTTAGCGGGGGGGTCCAATGAGCAGTTCTTC.